This TCR beta chain was observed in a study of cytomegalovirus exposure and HLA in healthy donors. Study results and caveats: The study reported that TCR beta sequences accurately predicted HLA-A and HLA-B alleles in most subjects. Most observed TCR sequences were rare, whereas some public TCRs were detected in many donors. The authors assumed roughly uniform sequencing depth across donors for presence/absence analyses.

This clone came up a few times. Antigen: not known. The ends were cut back, 8 bases at V and 2 bases at J, with 7 bases in the middle. CDR1 is GTSNPN, CDR2 SVGIG, per germline (reference sequence). The CDR3 sequence is 11 residues long. With 60 Vbeta and 13 Jbeta primers, the PCR was carried out. Measured with immunoSEQ multiplex PCR; TCRdb has only the in-frame clones, and not every one. This sample has around 120,000 clones, with around four fifths found just once. Source material: PBMCs. The sequence was obtained from a boy between 10 and 17 years old in good health and CMV-seronegative. The V and J genes are TRBV30 and TRBJ2-1; the D is unclear. The CDR3, as DNA: TGTGCCGGTGGAGCCTACAATGAGCAGTTCTTC. This translates into CAGGAYNEQFF.